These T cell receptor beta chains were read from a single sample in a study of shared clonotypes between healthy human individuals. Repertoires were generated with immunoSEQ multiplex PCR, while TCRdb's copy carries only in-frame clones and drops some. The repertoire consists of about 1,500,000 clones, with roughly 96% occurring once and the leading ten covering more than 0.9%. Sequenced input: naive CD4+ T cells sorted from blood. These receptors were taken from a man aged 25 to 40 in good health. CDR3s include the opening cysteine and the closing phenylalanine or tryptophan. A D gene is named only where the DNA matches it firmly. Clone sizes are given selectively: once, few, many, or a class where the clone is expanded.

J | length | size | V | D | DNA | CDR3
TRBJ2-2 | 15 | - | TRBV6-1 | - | TGTGCCAGCAGTTTTGACAGGACGAACACCGGGGAGCTGTTTTTT | CASSFDRTNTGELFF
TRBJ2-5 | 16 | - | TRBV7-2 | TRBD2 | TGTGCCAGCAGCCTTGAACTAGCGGGGGGTGTAGAGACCCAGTACTTC | CASSLELAGGVETQYF
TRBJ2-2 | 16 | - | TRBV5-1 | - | TGCGCCACCCACGTCAGCCGGGGGGCTTTGACCGGGGAGCTGTTTTTT | CATHVSRGALTGELFF
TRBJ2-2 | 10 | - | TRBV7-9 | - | TGTGCCAGCAGTAGGTGGGAGCTGTTTTTT | CASSRWELFF
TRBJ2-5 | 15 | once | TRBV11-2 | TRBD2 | TGTGCCAGCAGCTCGATGACTAGCGGGAGGGAGACCCAGTACTTC | CASSSMTSGRETQYF
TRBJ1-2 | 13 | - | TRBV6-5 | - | TGTGCCAGCAGGCAGACAGTCCTCGATGGCTACACCTTC | CASRQTVLDGYTF
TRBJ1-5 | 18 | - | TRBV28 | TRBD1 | TGTGCCAGCAGTCCCTCCTTAGGACAGGGGGGTGGCAATCAGCCCCAGCATTTT | CASSPSLGQGGGNQPQHF
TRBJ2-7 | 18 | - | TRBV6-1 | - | TGTGCCAGCAGTGAAAGGGGGGCATATCGAGAACGGCCGGACGAGCAGTACTTC | CASSERGAYRERPDEQYF
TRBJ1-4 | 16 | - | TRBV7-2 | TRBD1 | TGTGCCAGCAGCCCGCAGGCCGGGACAGGGTTCGAAAAACTGTTTTTT | CASSPQAGTGFEKLFF
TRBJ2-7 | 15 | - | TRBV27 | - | TGTGCCAGCAGTTTTAGTCCCCGGGGCCTCTACGAGCAGTACTTC | CASSFSPRGLYEQYF